This TCR beta chain was documented in a study of T-cell reconstitution after alpha-beta-depleted transplantation in children listed by TCRdb under 2016. Notes on the research overall: The study quantitatively tracked T-cell immune reconstitution after TCRalphabeta/CD19-depleted allogeneic hematopoietic cell transplantation in children using TCR repertoire profiling.

The treatment or condition label for this specimen denotes: allogeneic hematopoietic cell transplantation with graft depleted of TCRalphabeta T cells and CD19 B cells. Transplant recipients were children who received TCRalphabeta/CD19-depleted allogeneic hematopoietic cell grafts. With respect to this clonotype: The antigen this receptor binds is unknown. No much larger clone is present one base from it, and per-base qualities are unavailable.

Library creation used PCR. The sequencer listed for this sample is Illumina HiSeq 2500. Molecular barcoding was employed in the preparation of TCR libraries, with unique molecular identifiers being used to normalize TCRbeta repertoire quantification. TCRdb handled the public reads itself, with Q25 trimming in fastp and clone calling in MiXCR, and kept productive beta chains. For every CDR3 protein sequence, its rows merge into one entry that carries the most common genes and DNA. For this sample there are over 200,000 distinct CDR3 sequences; 11% appear just once. Together, the top ten hold roughly 30% of the sample. What the research found in general, with its limitations: About two months after transplant, the apparently early recovery of alphabetaT-cell counts reportedly depended on just several hundred clones that had expanded rapidly and came from non-depleted graft cells. The high TCRbeta diversity at day 60 in some patients was ascribed to recipient T cells and intrathymic progenitors that had survived conditioning. Over the following months the frequencies of hyperexpanded clones went down, and after one year T-cell counts and TCRbeta diversity were mostly credited to newly produced T cells.

The V end gives up 11 bases and the J end 7 bases, leaving 20 bases in the junction not matched to a gene. Inclusive of the bounding cysteine and phenylalanine, the CDR3 is 16 residues long. CDR3 DNA is the only sequence kept; it has 48 bases, read in frame from the first base. The sequence came from a child younger than two with acute myeloid leukemia, due to receive a stem cell transplant. The starting material was PBMCs, obtained before TCRalphabeta/CD19-depleted stem cell transplant. The chain couples TRBV12-3 or TRBV12-4 to TRBJ2-1, with 7 bases in between that match TRBD2. DNA sequence: TGTGCCCGTAGTCCGGGGGGACCCGAGAGGCGGAATGAGCAGTTCTTC. This yields the protein CARSPGGPERRNEQFF.